A selection of T cell receptor beta chains follows, all from one sample in a study of blood T cell repertoires in COVID-19. Sequenced by immunoSEQ multiplex PCR; TCRdb stores in-frame clones only, minus some. Of about 190,000 clones detected, about 81% appear once; the ten largest clones hold approximately 3%. What was sequenced was PBMCs or T cells enriched from blood (not recorded which). Receptors originate from a young woman who had recovered from COVID-19. CDR3s leave out the opening cysteine and the closing phenylalanine or tryptophan. Fields, in order: J gene, V gene, CDR3 protein.

J: TRBJ2-1; V: TRBV19; CDR3: ASSRGRRNEQF
J: TRBJ2-1; V: TRBV19; CDR3: ASSIFGGISYNEQF
J: TRBJ1-2; V: TRBV6-1; CDR3: ASSDRQGAIYGYT
J: TRBJ1-4; V: TRBV25-1; CDR3: ASHPTGGHEKLF
J: TRBJ1-1; V: TRBV5-1; CDR3: ASSSTVNGAEAF
J: TRBJ1-2; V: TRBV7-2; CDR3: ASTDQGAFAYGYT
J: TRBJ1-1; V: TRBV7-9; CDR3: ASSLHLPDTEAF
J: TRBJ1-2; V: TRBV28; CDR3: ASSLSESITDGYT
J: TRBJ2-5; V: TRBV5-1; CDR3: ASSLGAGAETQY
J: TRBJ2-2; V: TRBV11-2; CDR3: ASSLGQGATGELF
J: TRBJ2-7; V: TRBV6-5; CDR3: ASIPGQFYEQY
J: TRBJ1-2; V: TRBV7-2; CDR3: ASSSRQDHYGYT
J: TRBJ1-2; V: TRBV28; CDR3: ASSQTGVGGYT
J: TRBJ1-2; V: TRBV9; CDR3: ASSVALRDYGYT
J: TRBJ1-2; V: TRBV12-3/TRBV12-4; CDR3: ASSFQGSYGYT
J: TRBJ1-1; V: TRBV28; CDR3: ASSLGGGHPAEAF
J: TRBJ1-6; V: TRBV12-5; CDR3: ARMNRQVRISPLH
J: TRBJ2-6; V: TRBV3-1/TRBV3-2; CDR3: ASSREQGSGANVLT
J: TRBJ2-7; V: TRBV5-8; CDR3: ASSLGSSIAHEQY
J: TRBJ1-5; V: TRBV12-3/TRBV12-4; CDR3: ASRAGSGQPQH
J: TRBJ2-3; V: TRBV7-8; CDR3: ASGKILGLARKADTQY
J: TRBJ2-1; V: TRBV28; CDR3: ASSKDRFYNEQF
J: TRBJ2-1; V: TRBV19; CDR3: ASTDRGHTTNEQF
J: TRBJ2-3; V: TRBV14; CDR3: ASSQTGLWGDTQY
J: TRBJ2-3; V: TRBV7-2; CDR3: ASGSGGFTDTQY
J: TRBJ1-1; V: TRBV19; CDR3: ASTVTGWTEAF
J: TRBJ2-7; V: TRBV27; CDR3: ASSLGGRGYEQY
J: TRBJ2-3; V: TRBV11-2; CDR3: ASSRTSGGPYPSNTQY
J: TRBJ1-1; V: TRBV6-1; CDR3: ASSEDTMQAF
J: TRBJ2-3; V: TRBV27; CDR3: ASSLSGRSPDTQY
J: TRBJ2-2; V: TRBV28; CDR3: ASSSSGLLTGELF
J: TRBJ1-5; V: TRBV18; CDR3: ASSPAISNQPQH
J: TRBJ2-2; V: TRBV20-1; CDR3: SASTSINTGELF